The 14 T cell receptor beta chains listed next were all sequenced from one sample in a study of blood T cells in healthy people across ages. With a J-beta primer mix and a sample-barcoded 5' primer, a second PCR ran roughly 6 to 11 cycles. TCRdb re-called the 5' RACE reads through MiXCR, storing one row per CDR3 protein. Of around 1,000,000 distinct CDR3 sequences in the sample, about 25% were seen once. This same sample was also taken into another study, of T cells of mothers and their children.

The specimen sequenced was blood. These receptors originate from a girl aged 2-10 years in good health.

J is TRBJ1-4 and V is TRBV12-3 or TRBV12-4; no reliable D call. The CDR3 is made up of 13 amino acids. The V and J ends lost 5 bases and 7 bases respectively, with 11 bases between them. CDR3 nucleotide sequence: TGTGCCAGCAGTGGGCCGACGGGTGAAAAACTGTTTTTT. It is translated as CASSGPTGEKLFF.

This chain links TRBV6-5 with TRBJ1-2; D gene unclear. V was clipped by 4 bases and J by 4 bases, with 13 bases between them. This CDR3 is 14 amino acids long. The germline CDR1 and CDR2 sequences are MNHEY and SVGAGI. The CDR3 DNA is TGTGCCAGCAGTTTTGGGTCTTTCAGCTATGGCTACACCTTC. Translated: CASSFGSFSYGYTF.

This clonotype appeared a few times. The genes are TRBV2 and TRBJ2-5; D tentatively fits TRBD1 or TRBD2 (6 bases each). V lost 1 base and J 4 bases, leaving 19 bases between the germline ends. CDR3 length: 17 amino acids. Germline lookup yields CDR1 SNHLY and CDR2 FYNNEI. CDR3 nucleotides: TGTGCCAGCAGTGAAGACGGTCCGGGGGCGCCCCCAGAGACCCAGTACTTC. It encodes CASSEDGPGAPPETQYF.

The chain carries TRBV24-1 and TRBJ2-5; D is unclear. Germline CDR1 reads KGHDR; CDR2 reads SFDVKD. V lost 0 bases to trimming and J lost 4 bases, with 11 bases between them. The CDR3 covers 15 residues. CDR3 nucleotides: TGTGCCACCAGTGATTTGAAGGGTTATCGAGAGACCCAGTACTTC. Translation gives CATSDLKGYRETQYF.

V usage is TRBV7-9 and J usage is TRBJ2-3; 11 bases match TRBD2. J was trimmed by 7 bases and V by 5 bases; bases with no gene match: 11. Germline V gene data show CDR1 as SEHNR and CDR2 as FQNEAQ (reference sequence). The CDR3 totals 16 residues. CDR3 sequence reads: CASSLTGLAEPNTQYF. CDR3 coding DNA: TGTGCCAGCAGCCTAACGGGACTAGCGGAGCCCAATACGCAGTATTTT.

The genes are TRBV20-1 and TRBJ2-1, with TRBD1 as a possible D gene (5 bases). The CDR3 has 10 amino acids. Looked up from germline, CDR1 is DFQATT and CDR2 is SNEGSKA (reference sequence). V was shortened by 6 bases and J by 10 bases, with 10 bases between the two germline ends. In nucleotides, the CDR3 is TGCAGTGCAGGGGTGGGCGAGCAGTTCTTC. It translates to CSAGVGEQFF.

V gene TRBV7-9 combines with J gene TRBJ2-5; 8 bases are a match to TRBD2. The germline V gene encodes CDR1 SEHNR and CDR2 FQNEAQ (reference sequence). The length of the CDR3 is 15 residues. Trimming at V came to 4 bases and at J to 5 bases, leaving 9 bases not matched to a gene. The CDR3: CASSSVAGRRETQYF. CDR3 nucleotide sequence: TGTGCCAGCAGCTCGGTAGCGGGGCGGCGCGAGACCCAGTACTTC.

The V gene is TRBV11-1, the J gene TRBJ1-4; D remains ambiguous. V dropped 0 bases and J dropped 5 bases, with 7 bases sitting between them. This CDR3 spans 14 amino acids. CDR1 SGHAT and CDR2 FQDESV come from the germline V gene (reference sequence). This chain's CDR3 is CASSLARSNEKLFF. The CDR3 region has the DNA TGTGCCAGCAGCTTAGCACGGTCGAATGAAAAACTGTTTTTT.

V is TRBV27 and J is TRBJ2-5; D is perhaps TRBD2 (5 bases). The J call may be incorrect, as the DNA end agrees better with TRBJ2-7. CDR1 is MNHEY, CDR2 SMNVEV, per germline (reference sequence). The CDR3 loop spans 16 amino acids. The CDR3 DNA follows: TGTGCCAGCAGTTTAACGATGGTCGCGGGTCGTTACGAGCAGTACTTC. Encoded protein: CASSLTMVAGRYEQYF.

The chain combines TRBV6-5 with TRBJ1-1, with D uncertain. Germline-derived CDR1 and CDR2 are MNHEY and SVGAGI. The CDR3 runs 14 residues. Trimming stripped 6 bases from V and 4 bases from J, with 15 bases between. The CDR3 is CASRQPLRFTEAFF. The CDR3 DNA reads TGTGCCAGCAGACAACCCCTCCGTTTCACTGAAGCTTTCTTT.

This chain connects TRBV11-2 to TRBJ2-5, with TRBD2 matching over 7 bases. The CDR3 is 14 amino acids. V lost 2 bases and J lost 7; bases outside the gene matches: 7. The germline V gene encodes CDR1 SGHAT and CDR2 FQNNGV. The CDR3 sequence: CASSLWRELGTQYF. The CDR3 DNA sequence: TGTGCCAGCAGCTTATGGCGGGAGTTGGGGACCCAGTACTTC.

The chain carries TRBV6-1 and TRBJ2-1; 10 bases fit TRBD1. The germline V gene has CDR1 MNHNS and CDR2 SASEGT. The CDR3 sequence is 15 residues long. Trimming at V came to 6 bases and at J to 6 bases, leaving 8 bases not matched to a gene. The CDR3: CASSPGQGYLNEQFF. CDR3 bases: TGTGCCAGCAGCCCGGGACAGGGGTATCTCAATGAGCAGTTCTTC.

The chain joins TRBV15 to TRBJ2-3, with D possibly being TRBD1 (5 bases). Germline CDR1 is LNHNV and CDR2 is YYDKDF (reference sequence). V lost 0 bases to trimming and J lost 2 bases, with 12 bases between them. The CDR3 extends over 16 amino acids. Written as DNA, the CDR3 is TGTGCCACCAGCAGAGACCAGGGTTCCTACACAGATACGCAGTATTTT. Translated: CATSRDQGSYTDTQYF.

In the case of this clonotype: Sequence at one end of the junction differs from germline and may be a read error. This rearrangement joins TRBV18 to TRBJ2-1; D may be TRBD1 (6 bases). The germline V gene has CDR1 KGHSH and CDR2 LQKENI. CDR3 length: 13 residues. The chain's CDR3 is CANSPGAVNEQFF. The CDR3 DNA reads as TGTGCCAACTCACCAGGGGCAGTCAATGAGCAGTTCTTC.